The 19 T cell receptor beta chains below come from one sample, sequenced in a study of Ad26.COV2.S vaccination and SARS-CoV-2 variants. Sequencing used immunoSEQ multiplex PCR; TCRdb keeps in-frame clones, though not all of them. The sample yields about 330,000 clones, roughly 88% seen once. Described treatment: about 20 received Ad26.COV2.S at low or high dose, single or two shots; a few received placebo; per-sample allocation not given. At day 63 after the first vaccine or placebo injection, samples were drawn. This material consisted of peripheral blood, taken in a trial of Ad26.COV2.S vaccine versus placebo. All receptors derive from a person aged 18-60 years who received the Ad26.COV2.S COVID-19 vaccine or a placebo.

The chain links TRBV11-3 to TRBJ1-1; 7 bases fit TRBD1. CDR1 and CDR2 from the germline V gene are SGHNT and YENEEA. This CDR3 contains 14 residues. Losses at the gene ends were 5 bases for V and 2 bases for J; bases not matched to a gene: 5. The CDR3, as DNA: TGTGCCAGCAGCACCGGACAGGCCAACACTGAAGCTTTCTTT. Encoded protein: CASSTGQANTEAFF.

The chain is built from TRBV2 and TRBJ1-2, with 9 bases aligning to TRBD1. The length of the CDR3 is 15 residues. With V trimmed by 6 bases and J by 6 bases, 11 bases remained unmatched. The germline CDR1 and CDR2 sequences are SNHLY and FYNNEI. The CDR3 spells CASSLTVGQGDGYTF. The CDR3 region has the DNA TGTGCCAGCAGCCTGACAGTGGGACAGGGCGATGGCTACACCTTC.

The chain employs TRBV20-1 and TRBJ1-5, with TRBD1 matching 7 bases. Germline V gene data show CDR1 as DFQATT and CDR2 as SNEGSKA (reference sequence). V lost 3 bases and J lost 5; bases outside the gene matches: 4. The CDR3 spans 13 residues. CDR3 DNA: TGCAGTGCTAGTCGGGACAGCGATCAGCCCCAGCATTTT. Amino acids: CSASRDSDQPQHF.

V and J are TRBV15 and TRBJ2-7; D possibly corresponds to TRBD1 (6 bases). The length of the CDR3 is 15 residues. Germline CDR1 LNHNV, CDR2 YYDKDF (reference sequence). V lost 3 bases, J lost 2 bases, and 14 bases lay in between. CDR3 nucleotide sequence: TGTGCCACCAGCAGCCCCGGGACAAAACCCTACGAGCAGTACTTC. It codes for CATSSPGTKPYEQYF.

J is TRBJ2-7 and V is TRBV4-3; D is possibly TRBD1 or TRBD2 (5 bases each). Deletions cut 1 base from V and 4 bases from J, with 17 bases between. CDR3 length: 16 amino acids. Germline loops: CDR1 LGHNA, CDR2 YSLEER. The CDR3, as DNA: TGCGCCAGCAGCCAAGTAGTCTGGGACCTGGTATACGAGCAGTACTTC. Translating gives CASSQVVWDLVYEQYF.

The chain is built from TRBV10-3 and TRBJ2-1, with 9 bases identical to TRBD1. CDR1 ENHRY and CDR2 SYGVKD come from the germline V gene. The CDR3 totals 15 residues. V gave up 4 bases and J gave up 7 bases; unmatched junction bases: 8. CDR3 sequence: CAISGRTGVENEQFF. The CDR3, as DNA: TGTGCCATCAGTGGGAGGACAGGGGTAGAGAATGAGCAGTTCTTC.

This rearrangement joins TRBV2 to TRBJ1-2; 8 bases agree with TRBD1. Trimming took 0 bases from V and 8 from J; bases not matched to a gene: 5. CDR3 length equals 14 residues. Germline-derived CDR1 and CDR2 are SNHLY and FYNNEI. DNA of the CDR3: TGTGCCAGCAGTGAAGCGTGGACAGGGTTCGGCTACACCTTC. This gives the protein CASSEAWTGFGYTF.

This clone came up once. This rearrangement joins TRBV9 to TRBJ2-6; TRBD2 agrees at 12 bases. Trimming took 3 bases from V and 2 from J; bases not matched to a gene: 3. The CDR3 contains 17 residues. Germline-derived CDR1 and CDR2 are SGDLS and YYNGEE. This CDR3 is CASSASGRATGANVLTF. The CDR3 DNA follows: TGTGCCAGCAGCGCTAGCGGGAGGGCCACTGGGGCCAACGTCCTGACTTTC.

The chain uses TRBV27 and TRBJ1-4, with TRBD1 as a possible D gene (5 bases). V was cut by 2 bases and J by 0 bases, with 13 bases left in between. The germline V gene encodes CDR1 MNHEY and CDR2 SMNVEV (reference sequence). The CDR3 runs to 17 residues. The CDR3 DNA follows: TGTGCCAGCAGTTTAGGGGGTTTCGGAGCAACTAATGAAAAACTGTTTTTT. Its translation is CASSLGGFGATNEKLFF. Looking up the rest from reference TRBV27 and TRBJ1-4 gives the full variable domain: EAQVTQNPRYLITVTGKKLTVTCSQNMNHEYMSWYRQDPGLGLRQIYYSMNVEVTDKGDVPEGYKVSRKEKRNFPLILESPSPNQTSLYFCASSLGGFGATNEKLFFGSGTQLSVL.

This rearrangement joins TRBV27 to TRBJ2-7, with unresolved D. Germline-derived CDR1 and CDR2 are MNHEY and SMNVEV (reference sequence). This CDR3 has 14 amino acids. The V end was cut by 3 bases, the J end by 1 base, with 10 bases between. In nucleotides, the CDR3 is TGTGCCAGCAGTTTTGTAGGATTATCCTACGAGCAGTACTTC. Translation gives CASSFVGLSYEQYF.

The chain uses TRBV6-5 and TRBJ2-7, with 7 bases identical to TRBD2. From germline, CDR1 is MNHEY and CDR2 SVGAGI. The CDR3 spans 13 residues. Trimming cost V 8 bases and J 2 bases; bases outside gene matches: 6. CDR3 protein: CASQAGTTYEQYF. DNA of the CDR3: TGTGCCAGCCAGGCGGGGACTACCTACGAGCAGTACTTC.

This chain links TRBV20-1 with TRBJ1-1; possible D gene TRBD1, 5 bases. V shed 6 bases and J shed 3 bases, with 8 bases lying between them. This CDR3 has 11 residues. CDR1 and CDR2 from the germline V gene are DFQATT and SNEGSKA (reference sequence). The CDR3 DNA is TGCAGTGCCGGGGGGGACACTGAAGCTTTCTTT. Its translation: CSAGGDTEAFF.

The V gene is TRBV27, the J gene TRBJ1-4; possibly TRBD1 for D (5 bases). Looked up from germline, CDR1 is MNHEY and CDR2 is SMNVEV (reference sequence). This CDR3 has 16 amino acids. Trimming took off 5 bases at V and 0 bases at J, with 13 bases between the two ends. DNA for the CDR3: TGTGCCAGCAGTCTCGCCCGGGGGGCAACTAATGAAAAACTGTTTTTT. This gives the protein CASSLARGATNEKLFF.

The chain uses TRBV5-1 and TRBJ2-2; a possible D gene is TRBD1 (6 bases). V was cut by 1 base and J by 3 bases, with 10 bases left in between. Germline CDR1 is SGHRS and CDR2 is YFSETQ. The CDR3 runs to 15 residues. The CDR3 region has the DNA TGCGCCAGCAGCTTGTGGGGGCGCGACACCGGGGAGCTGTTTTTT. The encoded protein is CASSLWGRDTGELFF.

The chain joins TRBV30 to TRBJ2-7, with 10 bases identical to TRBD1. CDR1 and CDR2 (germline): GTSNPN, SVGIG (reference sequence). This CDR3 is 14 amino acids long. The V gene end was trimmed by 1 base and the J gene end by 5 bases; junction bases not matched to a gene: 5. CDR3 loop: CAWSAGQGVDEQYV. The CDR3 nucleotides read TGTGCCTGGAGTGCCGGACAGGGGGTCGACGAGCAGTACGTC.

This clone was counted only a few times. The chain carries TRBV7-2 and TRBJ1-5, with 9 bases that match TRBD1. Germline trimming cut 1 base from V and 3 bases from J; bases unmatched to any gene: 10. The CDR3 has 18 amino acids. The V gene's germline CDR1 is SGHTA and CDR2 FQGNSA. As DNA, the CDR3 is TGTGCCAGCAGCTTAGTTCGACCGGGACAGGGCTTCAATCAGCCCCAGCATTTT. This translates into CASSLVRPGQGFNQPQHF.

The chain links TRBV18 to TRBJ1-1; a possible D gene is TRBD1 (6 bases). The germline V gene has CDR1 KGHSH and CDR2 LQKENI. This CDR3 comprises 14 residues. Between the trimmed V and J ends, which lost 8 bases and 10 bases, there was a span of 23 bases. CDR3 region: CASLETGSPEGAFF. CDR3 nucleotides: TGTGCCAGCCTTGAGACAGGTTCCCCTGAGGGAGCTTTCTTT.

The V and J genes are TRBV7-9 and TRBJ2-2; TRBD2 aligns across 9 bases. V trimming: 3 bases; J trimming: 7 bases; junction bases outside the gene matches: 6. Germline V gene lookup returns CDR1 SEHNR and CDR2 FQNEAQ (reference sequence). CDR3 length equals 15 residues. This CDR3 is CASSLREGPGGELFF. In nucleotides, the CDR3 is TGTGCCAGCAGCTTGCGGGAGGGCCCCGGCGGGGAGCTGTTTTTT.

The chain is built from TRBV4-3 and TRBJ2-1, with TRBD2 as a possible D gene (5 bases). Germline V lookup: CDR1 LGHNA, CDR2 YSLEER. Deletions cut 4 bases from V and 3 bases from J, with 13 bases between. This CDR3 is built from 15 residues. The CDR3 loop reads CASSPPGSGYNEQFF. CDR3 sequence (DNA): TGCGCCAGCAGCCCCCCGGGGAGCGGCTACAATGAGCAGTTCTTC.